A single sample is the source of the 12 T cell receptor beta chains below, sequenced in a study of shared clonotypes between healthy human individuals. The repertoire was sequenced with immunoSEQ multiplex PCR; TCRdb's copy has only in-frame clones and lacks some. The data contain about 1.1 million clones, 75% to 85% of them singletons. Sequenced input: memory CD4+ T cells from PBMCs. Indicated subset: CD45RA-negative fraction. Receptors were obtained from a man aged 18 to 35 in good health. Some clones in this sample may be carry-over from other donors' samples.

CDR3 amino acids: CASSLNRANTGELFF. DNA of the CDR3: TGTGCCAGCAGCTTAAACAGGGCTAACACCGGGGAGCTGTTTTTT. The chain joins TRBV7-2 to TRBJ2-2; TRBD1 might be the D (6 bases). The germline V and J ends were trimmed by 2 bases and 2 bases, with 9 bases remaining between them. CDR1 and CDR2 from the germline V gene are SGHTA and FQGNSA. The CDR3 is 15 residues long.

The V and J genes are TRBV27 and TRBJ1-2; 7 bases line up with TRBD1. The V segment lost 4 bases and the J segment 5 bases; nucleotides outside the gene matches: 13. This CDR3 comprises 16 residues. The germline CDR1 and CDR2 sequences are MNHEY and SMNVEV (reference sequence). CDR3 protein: CASSSRPRQGWYGYTF. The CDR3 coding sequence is TGTGCCAGCAGTTCCAGACCAAGACAGGGTTGGTATGGCTACACCTTC.

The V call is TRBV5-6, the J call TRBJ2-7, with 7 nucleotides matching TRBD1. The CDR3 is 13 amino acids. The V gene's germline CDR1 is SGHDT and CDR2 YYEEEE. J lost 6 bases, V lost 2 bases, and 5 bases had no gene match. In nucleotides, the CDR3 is TGTGCCAGCAGCTTCCGGGACAGAAGCGAGCAGTACTTC. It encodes CASSFRDRSEQYF.

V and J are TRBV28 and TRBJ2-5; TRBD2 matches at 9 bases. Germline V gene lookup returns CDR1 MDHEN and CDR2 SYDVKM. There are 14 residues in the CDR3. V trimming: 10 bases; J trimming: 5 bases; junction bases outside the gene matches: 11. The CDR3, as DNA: TGTGCCATTATGATAGCGGGAGCTTGGGAGACCCAGTACTTC. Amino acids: CAIMIAGAWETQYF.

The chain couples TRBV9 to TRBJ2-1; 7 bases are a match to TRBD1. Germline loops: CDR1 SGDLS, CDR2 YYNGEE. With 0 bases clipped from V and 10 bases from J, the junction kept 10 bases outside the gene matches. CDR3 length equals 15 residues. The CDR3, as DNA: TGTGCCAGCAGCGTAGTTGACAGGGTAGGAGACGAGCAGTTCTTC. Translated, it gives CASSVVDRVGDEQFF.

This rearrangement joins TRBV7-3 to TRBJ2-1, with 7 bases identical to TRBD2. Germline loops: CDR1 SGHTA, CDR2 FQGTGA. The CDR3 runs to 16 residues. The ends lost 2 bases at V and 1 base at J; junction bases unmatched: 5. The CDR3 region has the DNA TGTGCCAGCAGCTTACGGGCGGGAGAGTCCTACAATGAGCAGTTCTTC. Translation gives CASSLRAGESYNEQFF.

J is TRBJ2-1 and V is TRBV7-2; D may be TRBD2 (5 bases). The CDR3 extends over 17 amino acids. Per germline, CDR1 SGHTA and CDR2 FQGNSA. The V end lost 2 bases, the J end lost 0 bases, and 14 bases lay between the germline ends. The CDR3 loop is CASSLIRVGSSYNEQFF. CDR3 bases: TGTGCCAGCAGCTTAATCCGAGTGGGGAGCTCCTACAATGAGCAGTTCTTC.

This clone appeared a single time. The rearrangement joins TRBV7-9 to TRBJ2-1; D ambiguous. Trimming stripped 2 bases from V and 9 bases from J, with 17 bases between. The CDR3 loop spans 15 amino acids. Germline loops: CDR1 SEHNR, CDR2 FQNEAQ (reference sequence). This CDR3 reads CASSLKGLFLAEQFF. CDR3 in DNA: TGTGCCAGCAGCTTAAAAGGTCTTTTTTTGGCTGAGCAGTTCTTC.

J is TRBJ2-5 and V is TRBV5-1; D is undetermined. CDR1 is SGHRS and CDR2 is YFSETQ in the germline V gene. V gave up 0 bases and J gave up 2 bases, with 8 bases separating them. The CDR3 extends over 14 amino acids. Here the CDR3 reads CASSLATPQETQYF. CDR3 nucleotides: TGCGCCAGCAGCTTGGCGACGCCGCAAGAGACCCAGTACTTC.

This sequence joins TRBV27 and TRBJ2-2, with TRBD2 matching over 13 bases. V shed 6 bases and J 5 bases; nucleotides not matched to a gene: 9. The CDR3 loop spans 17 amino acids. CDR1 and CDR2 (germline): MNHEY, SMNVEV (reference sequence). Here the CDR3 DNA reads TGTGCCAGCAGCTTACTAGCGGGAGGGCCGGGAACCGGGGAGCTGTTTTTT. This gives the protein CASSLLAGGPGTGELFF.

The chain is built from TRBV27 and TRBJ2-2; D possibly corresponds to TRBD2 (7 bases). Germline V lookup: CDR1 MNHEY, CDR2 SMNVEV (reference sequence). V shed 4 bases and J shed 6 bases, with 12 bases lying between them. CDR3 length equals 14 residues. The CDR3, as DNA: TGTGCCAGCAGTTGGACGGGGGGCTCCGGGGAGCTGTTTTTT. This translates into CASSWTGGSGELFF.

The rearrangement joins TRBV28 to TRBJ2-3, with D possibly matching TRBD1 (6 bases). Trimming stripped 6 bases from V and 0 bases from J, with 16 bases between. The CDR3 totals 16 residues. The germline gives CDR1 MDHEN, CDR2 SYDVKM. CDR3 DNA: TGTGCCAGCAGCCCCGCAGGGGCTACTAGCACAGATACGCAGTATTTT. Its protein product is CASSPAGATSTDTQYF.